The sequence of this T cell receptor (beta chain) was determined in a study of blood T cells in healthy people across ages. The CDR3 runs to 15 residues. Trimming removed 5 bases from V and 7 bases from J, with 21 bases in between. Germline lookup yields CDR1 SGHTA and CDR2 FQGNSA. Using a J-beta primer mix together with a sample-barcoded 5' primer, a second PCR was run for roughly 7 to 11 cycles. Via MiXCR, TCRdb re-called the 5' RACE reads, giving one row per CDR3 protein. This sample has approximately 880,000 distinct CDR3 sequences, with approximately 49% found just once. Comment on this clonotype: Its antigen is still unknown.

Study-wide results and limits: With age, beta diversity per million T cells declined roughly linearly, significantly by 30 to 40. A greater number of naive CD4+ cells and higher diversity distinguished long-lived donors from aged donors.

The sample, about 10 milliliters of peripheral blood, was drawn from each donor. This receptor was identified in a man under 40 in good health. J is TRBJ2-7 and V is TRBV7-2; tentative D call: TRBD1 (7 bases). Sequenced input: blood. CDR3 sequence reads: CASSPFGTARGEQYF. CDR3 nucleotides: TGTGCCAGCAGCCCGTTCGGGACAGCCCGGGGGGAGCAGTACTTC.